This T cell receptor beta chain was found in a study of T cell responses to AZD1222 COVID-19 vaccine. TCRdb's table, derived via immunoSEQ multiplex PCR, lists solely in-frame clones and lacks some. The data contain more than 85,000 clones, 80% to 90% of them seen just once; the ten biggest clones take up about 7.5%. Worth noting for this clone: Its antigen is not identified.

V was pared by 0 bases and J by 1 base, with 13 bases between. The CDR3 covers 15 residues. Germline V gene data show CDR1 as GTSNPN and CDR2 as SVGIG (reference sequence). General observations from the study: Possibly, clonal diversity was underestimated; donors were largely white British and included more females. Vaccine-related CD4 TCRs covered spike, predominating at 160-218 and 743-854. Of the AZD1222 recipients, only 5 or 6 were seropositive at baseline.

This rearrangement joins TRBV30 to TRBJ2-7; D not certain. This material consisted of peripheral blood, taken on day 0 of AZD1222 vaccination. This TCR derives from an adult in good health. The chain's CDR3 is CAWSVWRMISYEQYF. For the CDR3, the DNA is TGTGCCTGGAGTGTATGGCGGATGATTTCCTACGAGCAGTACTTC.